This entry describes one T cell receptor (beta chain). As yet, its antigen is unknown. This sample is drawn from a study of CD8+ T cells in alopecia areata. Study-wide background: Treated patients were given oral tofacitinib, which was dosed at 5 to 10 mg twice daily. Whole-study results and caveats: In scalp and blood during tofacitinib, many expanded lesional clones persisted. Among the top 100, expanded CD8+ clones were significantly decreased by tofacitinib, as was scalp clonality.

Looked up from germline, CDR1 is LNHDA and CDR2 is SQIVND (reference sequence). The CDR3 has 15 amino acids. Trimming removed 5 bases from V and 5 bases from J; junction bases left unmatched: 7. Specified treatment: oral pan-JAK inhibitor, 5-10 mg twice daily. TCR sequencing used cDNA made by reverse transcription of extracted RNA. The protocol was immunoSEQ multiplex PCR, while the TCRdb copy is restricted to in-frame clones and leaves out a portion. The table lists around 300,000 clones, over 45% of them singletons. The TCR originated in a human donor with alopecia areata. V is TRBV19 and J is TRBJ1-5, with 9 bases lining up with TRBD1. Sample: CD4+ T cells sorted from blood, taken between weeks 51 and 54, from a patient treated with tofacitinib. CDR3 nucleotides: TGTGCCAGTAGTGTAACAGGGGGCGGGGATCAGCCCCAGCATTTT. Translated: CASSVTGGGDQPQHF.